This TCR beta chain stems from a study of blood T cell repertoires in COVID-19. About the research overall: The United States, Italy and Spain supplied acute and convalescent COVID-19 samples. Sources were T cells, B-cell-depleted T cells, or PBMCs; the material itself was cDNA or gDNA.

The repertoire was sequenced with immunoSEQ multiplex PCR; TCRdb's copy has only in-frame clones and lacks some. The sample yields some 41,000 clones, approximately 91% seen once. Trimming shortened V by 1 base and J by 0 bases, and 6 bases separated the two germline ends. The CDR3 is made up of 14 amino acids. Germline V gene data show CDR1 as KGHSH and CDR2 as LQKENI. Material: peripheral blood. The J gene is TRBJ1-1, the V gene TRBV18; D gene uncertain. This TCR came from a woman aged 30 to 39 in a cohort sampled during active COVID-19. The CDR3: CASSPRQVNTEAFF. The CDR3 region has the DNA TGTGCCAGCTCACCACGGCAGGTGAACACTGAAGCTTTCTTT.